The 13 T cell receptor beta chains given below trace back to one sample, sequenced in a study of T cell repertoires in cytomegalovirus infection. TCRdb reprocessed the reads with MiXCR, giving one entry per CDR3 protein. This table holds approximately 500,000 distinct CDR3 sequences, 15% to 20% found once. The material sequenced was CD8+ T cells from PBMCs. All receptors derive from a human donor in good health (CMV status not recorded). Some clones in this sample may be carry-over from other donors' samples.

This clonotype was recorded at least ten times. This sequence joins TRBV7-6 and TRBJ2-7, with D unclear. Per germline, CDR1 SGHVS and CDR2 FNYEAQ. The CDR3 loop spans 12 amino acids. V was clipped by 5 bases and J by 6 bases, with 11 bases between them. CDR3 nucleotide sequence: TGTGCCAGCAGCGGGCTCCCGGGCGAGCAGTACTTC. This translates into CASSGLPGEQYF. Looking up the rest from reference TRBV7-6 and TRBJ2-7 gives the full variable domain: GAGVSQSPRYKVTKRGQDVALRCDPISGHVSLYWYRQALGQGPEFLTYFNYEAQQDKSGLPNDRFSAERPEGSISTLTIQRTEQRDSAMYRCASSGLPGEQYFGPGTRLTVT.

This clonotype was observed at least ten times. The chain combines TRBV6-6 with TRBJ1-5, with D unresolved. Germline V gene data show CDR1 as MNHNY and CDR2 as SVGAGI (reference sequence). Trimming cost V 4 bases and J 6 bases, with 10 bases left between them. There are 13 residues in the CDR3. The CDR3 DNA is TGTGCCAGCAGTTTTTTGCTATTTCAGCCCCAGCATTTT. This translates into CASSFLLFQPQHF.

Points on this clonotype: Since no conserved phenylalanine or tryptophan closes the CDR3, a read error is the likely cause. The chain employs TRBV27 and TRBJ2-1; 10 positions match TRBD2. The length of the CDR3 is 16 residues. Germline CDR1 MNHEY, CDR2 SMNVEV (reference sequence). The trim removed 7 bases at V and 2 bases at J, leaving 8 bases unmatched. The CDR3 nucleotides read TGTGCCAGCAATGTAGCGGGAGGAGGACCCTACAATGAGCAGTTCTTA. It yields the protein CASNVAGGGPYNEQFL.

This clonotype was counted at least ten times. The chain is built from TRBV7-9 and TRBJ1-2; the match to TRBD1 covers 10 bases. The junction had 5 bases not matched to a gene; V was cut back by 10 bases and J by 3 bases. Germline CDR1 and CDR2: SEHNR and FQNEAQ (reference sequence). The CDR3 covers 13 residues. CDR3: CATRTGGDYGYTF. For the CDR3, the DNA is TGTGCCACGCGGACAGGGGGAGACTATGGCTACACCTTC.

The chain joins TRBV7-3 to TRBJ2-2, with 8 bases matching TRBD2. The V and J ends lost 1 base and 7 bases, in that order; junction bases with no gene match: 5. The CDR3 extends over 15 amino acids. Germline CDR1 is SGHTA and CDR2 is FQGTGA. The CDR3 DNA reads TGTGCCAGCAGCTTAAGCGGGGGGCCGGTCGGGGAGCTGTTTTTT. As protein: CASSLSGGPVGELFF.

There are many counts of this clonotype. The chain carries TRBV19 and TRBJ1-1; D might be TRBD1 (5 bases). Germline V lookup: CDR1 LNHDA, CDR2 SQIVND (reference sequence). The CDR3 sequence is 17 residues long. V lost 3 bases and J lost 0, with 17 bases in between. The CDR3 spells CASSMYKGRGVNTEAFF. In DNA, the CDR3 is TGTGCCAGTAGTATGTACAAGGGGAGAGGGGTGAACACTGAAGCTTTCTTT.

This clonotype was observed at least ten times. The chain joins TRBV7-8 to TRBJ1-3; 7 nucleotides line up with TRBD1. The CDR3 is made up of 17 amino acids. Germline V lookup: CDR1 SGHVS, CDR2 FQNEAQ. V gave up 5 bases and J gave up 0 bases; unmatched junction bases: 10. The CDR3 protein is CASSLLRTGDSGNTIYF. CDR3 bases: TGTGCCAGCAGCCTATTGCGGACAGGCGACTCTGGAAACACCATATATTTT.

There are many counts of this clonotype. The J gene is TRBJ2-7, the V gene TRBV4-2; D is ambiguous. CDR3 length equals 17 residues. CDR1 is LGHNA and CDR2 is YNFKEQ in the germline V gene. The V end lost 2 bases, the J end lost 3 bases, and 20 bases lay between the germline ends. The CDR3 DNA reads TGTGCCAGCAGCCAAACCTCTATAGGAAAGCAGAGCTACGAGCAGTACTTC. Translation gives CASSQTSIGKQSYEQYF.

This clonotype was counted once. The chain has TRBV10-3 and TRBJ1-5; 9 positions agree with TRBD1. In germline, CDR1 is ENHRY, CDR2 SYGVKD. This CDR3 is 12 amino acids long. V lost 11 bases to trimming and J lost 9 bases; unmatched junction nucleotides: 8. Here the CDR3 reads CASRDRDRPQHF. In nucleotides, the CDR3 is TGTGCCTCCCGGGACAGGGACCGGCCCCAGCATTTT.

About this clonotype: Germline and junction disagree at one end, which may indicate a read error. The chain is built from TRBV27 and TRBJ1-5; TRBD1 agrees at 9 bases. The CDR3 length is 15 residues. CDR1 is MNHEY, CDR2 SMNVEV, per germline (reference sequence). CDR3: CASSFGDRVDQPKHF. The CDR3 nucleotides are TGTGCCAGCAGTTTTGGGGACAGGGTAGACCAGCCCAAGCATTTT.

This clonotype was detected ten times or more. This chain connects TRBV7-9 to TRBJ2-1; D unresolved. The CDR3 is 13 residues long. Trimming took off 1 base at V and 8 bases at J, with 9 bases between the two ends. Per the germline V gene, CDR1 is SEHNR and CDR2 is FQNEAQ (reference sequence). In DNA form, the CDR3 reads TGTGCCAGCAGCTTAGTAGTTTCGGATGAGCAGTTCTTC. Protein product: CASSLVVSDEQFF.

This clonotype was observed many times. V and J are TRBV7-9 and TRBJ1-1, with D maybe TRBD1 (5 bases). The germline V gene encodes CDR1 SEHNR and CDR2 FQNEAQ (reference sequence). The CDR3 length is 15 residues. Between the trimmed V and J ends, which lost 4 bases and 3 bases, there was a span of 15 bases. The CDR3 DNA reads TGTGCCAGCAGCTCCACAGGTTGGGGAGACACTGAAGCTTTCTTT. Its translation is CASSSTGWGDTEAFF.

This clonotype has at least ten counts. This chain connects TRBV28 to TRBJ2-7, with D tentatively TRBD1 (5 bases). The CDR3 consists of 12 residues. The germline V gene has CDR1 MDHEN and CDR2 SYDVKM. V lost 6 bases and J lost 3, with 9 bases in between. Written as DNA, the CDR3 is TGTGCCAGCAGCCAGGGTTACTACGAGCAGTACTTC. Translated, it gives CASSQGYYEQYF.